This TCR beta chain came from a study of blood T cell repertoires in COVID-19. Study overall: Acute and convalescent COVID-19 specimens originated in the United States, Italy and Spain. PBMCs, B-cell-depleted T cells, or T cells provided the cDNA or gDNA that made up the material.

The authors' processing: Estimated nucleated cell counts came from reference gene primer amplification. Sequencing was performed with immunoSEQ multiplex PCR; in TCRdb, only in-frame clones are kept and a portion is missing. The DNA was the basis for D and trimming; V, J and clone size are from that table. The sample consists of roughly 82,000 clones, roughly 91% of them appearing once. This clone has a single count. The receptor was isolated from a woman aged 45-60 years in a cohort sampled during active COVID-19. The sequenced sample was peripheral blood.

The CDR3 reads CATPDREGSGANVLTF. The DNA for the CDR3 is TGTGCCACCCCGGACAGGGAAGGGTCTGGGGCCAACGTCCTGACTTTC. V is TRBV28 and J is TRBJ2-6, with 8 bases aligning to TRBD1. J lost 1 base, V lost 10 bases, and 9 bases had no gene match. The germline CDR1 and CDR2 sequences are MDHEN and SYDVKM. The CDR3 is 16 residues long.